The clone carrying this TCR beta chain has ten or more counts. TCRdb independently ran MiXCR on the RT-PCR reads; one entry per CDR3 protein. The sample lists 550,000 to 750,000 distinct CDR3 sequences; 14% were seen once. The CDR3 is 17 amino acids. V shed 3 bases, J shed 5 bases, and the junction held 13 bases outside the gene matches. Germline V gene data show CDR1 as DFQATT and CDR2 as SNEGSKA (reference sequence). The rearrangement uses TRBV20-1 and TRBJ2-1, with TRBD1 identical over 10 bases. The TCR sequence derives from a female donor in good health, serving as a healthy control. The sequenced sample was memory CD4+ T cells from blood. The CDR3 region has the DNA TGCAGTGCTAGGACAGGGGGCGCTGGGCGGTATCACAATGAGCAGTTCTTC. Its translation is CSARTGGAGRYHNEQFF.